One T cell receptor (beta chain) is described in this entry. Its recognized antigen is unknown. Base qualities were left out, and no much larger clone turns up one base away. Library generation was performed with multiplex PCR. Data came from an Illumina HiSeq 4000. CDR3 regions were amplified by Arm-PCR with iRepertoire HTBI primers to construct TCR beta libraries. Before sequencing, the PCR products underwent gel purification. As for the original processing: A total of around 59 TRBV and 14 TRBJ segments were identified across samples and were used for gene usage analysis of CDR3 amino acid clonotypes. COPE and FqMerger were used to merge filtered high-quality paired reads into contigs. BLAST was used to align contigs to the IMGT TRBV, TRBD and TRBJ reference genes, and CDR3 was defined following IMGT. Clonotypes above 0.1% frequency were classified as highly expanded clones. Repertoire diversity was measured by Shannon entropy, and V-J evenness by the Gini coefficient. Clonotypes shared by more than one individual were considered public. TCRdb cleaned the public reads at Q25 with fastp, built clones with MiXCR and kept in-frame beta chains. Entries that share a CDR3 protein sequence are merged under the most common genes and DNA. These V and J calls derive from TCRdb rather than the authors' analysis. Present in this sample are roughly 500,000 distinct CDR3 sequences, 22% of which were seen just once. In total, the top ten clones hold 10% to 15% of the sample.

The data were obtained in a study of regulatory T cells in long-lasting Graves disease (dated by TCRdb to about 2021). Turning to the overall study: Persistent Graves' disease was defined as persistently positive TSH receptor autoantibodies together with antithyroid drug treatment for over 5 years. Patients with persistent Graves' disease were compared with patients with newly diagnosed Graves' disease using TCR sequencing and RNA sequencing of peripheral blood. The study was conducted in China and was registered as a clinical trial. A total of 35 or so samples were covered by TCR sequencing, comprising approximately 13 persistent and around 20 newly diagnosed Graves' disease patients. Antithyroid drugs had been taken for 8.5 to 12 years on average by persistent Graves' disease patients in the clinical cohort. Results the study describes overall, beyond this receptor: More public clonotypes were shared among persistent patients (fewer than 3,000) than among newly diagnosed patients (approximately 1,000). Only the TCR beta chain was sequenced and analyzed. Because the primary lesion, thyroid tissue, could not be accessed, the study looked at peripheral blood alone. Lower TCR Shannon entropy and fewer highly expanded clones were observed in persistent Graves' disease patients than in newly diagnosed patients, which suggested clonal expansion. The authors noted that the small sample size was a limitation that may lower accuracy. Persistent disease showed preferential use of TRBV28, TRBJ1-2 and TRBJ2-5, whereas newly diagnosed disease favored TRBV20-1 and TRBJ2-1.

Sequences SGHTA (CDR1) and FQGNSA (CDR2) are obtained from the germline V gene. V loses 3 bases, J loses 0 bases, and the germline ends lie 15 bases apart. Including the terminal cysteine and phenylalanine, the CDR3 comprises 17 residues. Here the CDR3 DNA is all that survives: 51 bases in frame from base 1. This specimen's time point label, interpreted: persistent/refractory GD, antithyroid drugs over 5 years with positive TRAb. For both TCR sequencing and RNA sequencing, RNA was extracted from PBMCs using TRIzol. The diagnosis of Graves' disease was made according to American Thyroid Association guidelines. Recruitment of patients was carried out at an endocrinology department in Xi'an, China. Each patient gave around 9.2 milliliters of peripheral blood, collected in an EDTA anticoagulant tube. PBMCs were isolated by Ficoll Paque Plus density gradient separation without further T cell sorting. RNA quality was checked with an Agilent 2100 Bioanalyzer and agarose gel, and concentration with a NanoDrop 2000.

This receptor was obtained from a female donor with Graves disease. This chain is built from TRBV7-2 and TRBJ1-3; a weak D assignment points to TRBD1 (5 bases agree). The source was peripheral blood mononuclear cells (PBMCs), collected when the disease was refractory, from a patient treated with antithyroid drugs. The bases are TGTGCCAGCAGCTTTTTAGTAGGGGACTCCTCTGGAAACACCATATATTTT. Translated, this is CASSFLVGDSSGNTIYF.